Shown below are 18 T cell receptor beta chains from a single sample sequenced in a study of identical twins. One entry per CDR3 protein, called by TCRdb with MiXCR from the 5' RACE reads. This sample has roughly 1,500,000 distinct CDR3 sequences; around 29% occur once, and the top ten carry around 0.25%. The sample was cord blood. The receptors here all came from a newborn girl in good health.

The chain links TRBV12-3 or TRBV12-4 to TRBJ1-2; 8 nucleotides agree with TRBD1. With V trimmed by 5 bases and J by 6 bases, 8 bases remained unmatched. CDR3 length: 14 amino acids. DNA for the CDR3: TGTGCCAGCAGTCCGATTGACAGGGGCAATGGCTACACCTTC. The encoded protein is CASSPIDRGNGYTF.

This clonotype was detected a few times. In DNA, the CDR3 is TGCAGTGCACAGCGCGGTGGCAGAAAAAACATTCAGTACTTC. This gives the protein CSAQRGGRKNIQYF. The chain carries TRBV20-1 and TRBJ2-4; no reliable D call. Deletions cut 6 bases from V and 4 bases from J, with 16 bases between. In germline, CDR1 is DFQATT, CDR2 SNEGSKA (reference sequence). The length of the CDR3 is 14 residues.

This chain joins TRBV20-1 and TRBJ2-3; 9 positions agree with TRBD2. Unmatched junction bases numbered 11, after V lost 4 bases and J lost 3 bases. Looked up from germline, CDR1 is DFQATT and CDR2 is SNEGSKA (reference sequence). The CDR3 has 16 amino acids. CDR3: CSAKVTRGGNTDTQYF. In nucleotides, the CDR3 is TGCAGTGCTAAAGTAACGCGGGGGGGCAATACAGATACGCAGTATTTT.

This clonotype came up a few times. This chain links TRBV20-1 with TRBJ2-3; 11 positions agree with TRBD2. J lost 2 bases, V lost 1 base, and 5 bases had no gene match. CDR3 length: 16 residues. CDR1 and CDR2 (germline): DFQATT, SNEGSKA (reference sequence). CDR3 loop: CSARVASGGSTDTQYF. DNA of the CDR3: TGCAGTGCTAGAGTGGCTAGCGGGGGGTCCACAGATACGCAGTATTTT.

The table lists this clonotype with a few counts. The rearrangement uses TRBV10-3 and TRBJ1-1; 9 bases are shared with TRBD1. This CDR3 is built from 13 residues. The germline gives CDR1 ENHRY, CDR2 SYGVKD. V shed 10 bases and J 3 bases; nucleotides not matched to a gene: 6. CDR3 protein: CATTDRGYTEAFF. The CDR3, as DNA: TGTGCCACGACAGACAGGGGGTACACTGAAGCTTTCTTT.

V usage is TRBV11-2 and J usage is TRBJ2-1; a possible D gene is TRBD2 (6 bases). The V end lost 3 bases, the J end lost 12 bases, and 15 bases lay between the germline ends. The CDR3 length is 13 residues. Germline loops: CDR1 SGHAT, CDR2 FQNNGV. CDR3 sequence: CASSFPGTGGQFF. In DNA form, the CDR3 reads TGTGCCAGCAGCTTTCCGGGGACTGGGGGGCAGTTCTTC.

The chain recombines TRBV4-1 with TRBJ2-2, with 7 bases identical to TRBD1. The germline V gene has CDR1 MGHRA and CDR2 YSYEKL. CDR3 size: 17 residues. Trimming cost V 1 base and J 6 bases; bases outside gene matches: 11. The DNA of the CDR3 is TGCGCCAGCAGCCAAGGCCCTAGGACAGGCTCTTCCGGGGAGCTGTTTTTT. Its protein product is CASSQGPRTGSSGELFF.

This clonotype was found a few times. The chain employs TRBV3-1 and TRBJ2-7; TRBD1 is a possible D gene (6 bases). The CDR3 loop spans 15 amino acids. Germline V gene lookup returns CDR1 LGHDT and CDR2 YNNKEL (reference sequence). V was shortened by 4 bases and J by 2 bases, with 15 bases between the two germline ends. CDR3 DNA: TGTGCCAGCAGCCTGGGACATGAGCATCCCTACGAGCAGTACTTC. Its protein is CASSLGHEHPYEQYF.

The chain recombines TRBV20-1 with TRBJ2-1; 12 bases match TRBD2. The CDR3 length is 16 residues. J lost 1 base, V lost 3 bases, and 4 bases had no gene match. In germline, CDR1 is DFQATT, CDR2 SNEGSKA (reference sequence). The CDR3 loop is CSARSSGGVSYNEQFF. The CDR3 nucleotides read TGCAGTGCTAGGTCTAGCGGGGGGGTATCCTACAATGAGCAGTTCTTC.

This clonotype turned up a few times. The V gene is TRBV28, the J gene TRBJ2-7, with D possibly being TRBD1 (5 bases). The V end lost 6 bases, the J end lost 4 bases, and 25 bases lay between the germline ends. This CDR3 is built from 17 residues. Germline CDR1 and CDR2: MDHEN and SYDVKM. CDR3 sequence: CASRHRFSPRQPYEQYF. The CDR3, as DNA: TGTGCCAGCAGACACCGTTTCTCCCCTAGACAGCCTTACGAGCAGTACTTC. The entire variable domain, with the rest obtained from reference TRBV28 and TRBJ2-7, is as follows: DVKVTQSSRYLVKRTGEKVFLECVQDMDHENMFWYRQDPGLGLRLIYFSYDVKMKEKGDIPEGYSVSREKKERFSLILESASTNQTSMYLCASRHRFSPRQPYEQYFGPGTRLTVT.

The J gene is TRBJ1-4, the V gene TRBV24-1; 8 bases are shared with TRBD1. In germline, CDR1 is KGHDR, CDR2 SFDVKD. This CDR3 has 15 residues. V was pared by 4 bases and J by 8 bases, with 8 bases of the junction left unmatched. The CDR3 loop is CATSDPGQGTEKLFF. For the CDR3, the DNA is TGTGCCACCAGTGACCCCGGACAGGGTACGGAAAAACTGTTTTTT.

The rearrangement joins TRBV28 to TRBJ2-1; 8 nucleotides line up with TRBD1. This CDR3 is built from 13 residues. V was clipped by 6 bases and J by 7 bases; unmatched bases: 5. Germline lookup yields CDR1 MDHEN and CDR2 SYDVKM. In DNA form, the CDR3 reads TGTGCCAGCAGGGACAGGGATGTGAATGAGCAGTTCTTC. Amino acids: CASRDRDVNEQFF.

This clonotype was found a few times. The genes are TRBV11-1 and TRBJ2-7; D might be TRBD2 (7 bases). Per germline, CDR1 SGHAT and CDR2 FQDESV (reference sequence). With 3 bases removed from V and 5 bases from J, the gap between germline ends came to 20 bases. The CDR3 length is 16 residues. DNA of the CDR3: TGTGCCAGCAGCTTCGCTCGGGGGGCACTCCTCCACGAGCAGTACTTC. Translated, it gives CASSFARGALLHEQYF.

CDR3 coding DNA: TGTGCCACCACCTGGACAGTAGCTAGCACAGATACGCAGTATTTT. As protein: CATTWTVASTDTQYF. The V and J genes are TRBV15 and TRBJ2-3; D perhaps matches TRBD1 (6 bases). V gave up 7 bases and J gave up 0 bases, with 14 bases separating them. There are 15 residues in the CDR3. Germline CDR1 is LNHNV and CDR2 is YYDKDF (reference sequence).

The chain links TRBV29-1 to TRBJ2-4, with 9 bases fitting TRBD1. The CDR3 has 13 residues. The germline V gene encodes CDR1 SQVTM and CDR2 ANQGSEA. V trimming: 4 bases; J trimming: 5 bases; junction bases outside the gene matches: 3. The CDR3 reads CSVGDRAQNIQYF. In nucleotides, the CDR3 is TGCAGCGTTGGGGACAGGGCCCAAAACATTCAGTACTTC. The full variable domain, in which reference TRBV29-1 and TRBJ2-4 provide the parts outside the CDR3, is SAVISQKPSRDICQRGTSLTIQCQVDSQVTMMFWYRQQPGQSLTLIATANQGSEATYESGFVIDKFPISRPNLTFSTLTVSNMSPEDSSIYLCSVGDRAQNIQYFGAGTRLSVL.

The table lists this clonotype with many counts. The J gene is TRBJ2-5, the V gene TRBV11-1, with unresolved D. The CDR3 sequence is 16 residues long. V was clipped by 5 bases and J by 2 bases, with 18 bases between them. Germline CDR1 is SGHAT and CDR2 is FQDESV (reference sequence). The CDR3 nucleotides are TGTGCCAGCAGCAGTTCAAGTCGCCCGTTGCAAGAGACCCAGTACTTC. Residues: CASSSSSRPLQETQYF.

As regards this clonotype: A read error may explain this, as a much larger clone is one base away. The V call is TRBV7-6, the J call TRBJ2-7; tentative D call: TRBD1 (6 bases). V shed 5 bases and J shed 1 base, with 9 bases lying between them. There are 13 residues in the CDR3. From germline, CDR1 is SGHVS and CDR2 FNYEAQ. As DNA, the CDR3 is TGTGCCAGCAGCGGGACAAAATCCTACGAGCAGTACTTC. It encodes CASSGTKSYEQYF.

The V gene is TRBV5-1, the J gene TRBJ1-6, with D unresolved. The CDR3 has 14 residues. V was cut by 3 bases and J by 8 bases, with 12 bases left in between. CDR1 is SGHRS and CDR2 is YFSETQ in the germline V gene. CDR3 coding DNA: TGCGCCAGCAGCTCGGAGGTTTCGGATTCACCCCTCCACTTT. This encodes CASSSEVSDSPLHF.